This T cell receptor beta chain was documented in a study of T cell responses to AZD1222 COVID-19 vaccine. Study findings and constraints: Baseline testing showed seropositivity in only a handful of AZD1222 recipients. In a largely white British group with more females than males, clonal diversity was possibly underestimated. Spike-specific TCR breadth and depth were elevated following two AZD1222 doses.

A note on this clone: Its antigen is not identified.

V was cut by 1 base and J by 5 bases, with 14 bases left in between. This CDR3 region has 15 residues. Germline loops: CDR1 MGHRA, CDR2 YSYEKL. Sequencing was performed with immunoSEQ multiplex PCR; in TCRdb, only in-frame clones are kept and a portion is missing. This repertoire shows around 120,000 clones, roughly 90% found once; its top ten account for under 4.5%. The material sequenced was peripheral blood, taken on day 0 of AZD1222 vaccination. This chain connects TRBV4-1 to TRBJ1-1, with no clear D. This clonotype originated in an adult in good health. The CDR3 protein is CASSQGPQVLTEAFF. For the CDR3, the DNA is TGCGCCAGCAGCCAAGGGCCGCAGGTCTTGACTGAAGCTTTCTTT.